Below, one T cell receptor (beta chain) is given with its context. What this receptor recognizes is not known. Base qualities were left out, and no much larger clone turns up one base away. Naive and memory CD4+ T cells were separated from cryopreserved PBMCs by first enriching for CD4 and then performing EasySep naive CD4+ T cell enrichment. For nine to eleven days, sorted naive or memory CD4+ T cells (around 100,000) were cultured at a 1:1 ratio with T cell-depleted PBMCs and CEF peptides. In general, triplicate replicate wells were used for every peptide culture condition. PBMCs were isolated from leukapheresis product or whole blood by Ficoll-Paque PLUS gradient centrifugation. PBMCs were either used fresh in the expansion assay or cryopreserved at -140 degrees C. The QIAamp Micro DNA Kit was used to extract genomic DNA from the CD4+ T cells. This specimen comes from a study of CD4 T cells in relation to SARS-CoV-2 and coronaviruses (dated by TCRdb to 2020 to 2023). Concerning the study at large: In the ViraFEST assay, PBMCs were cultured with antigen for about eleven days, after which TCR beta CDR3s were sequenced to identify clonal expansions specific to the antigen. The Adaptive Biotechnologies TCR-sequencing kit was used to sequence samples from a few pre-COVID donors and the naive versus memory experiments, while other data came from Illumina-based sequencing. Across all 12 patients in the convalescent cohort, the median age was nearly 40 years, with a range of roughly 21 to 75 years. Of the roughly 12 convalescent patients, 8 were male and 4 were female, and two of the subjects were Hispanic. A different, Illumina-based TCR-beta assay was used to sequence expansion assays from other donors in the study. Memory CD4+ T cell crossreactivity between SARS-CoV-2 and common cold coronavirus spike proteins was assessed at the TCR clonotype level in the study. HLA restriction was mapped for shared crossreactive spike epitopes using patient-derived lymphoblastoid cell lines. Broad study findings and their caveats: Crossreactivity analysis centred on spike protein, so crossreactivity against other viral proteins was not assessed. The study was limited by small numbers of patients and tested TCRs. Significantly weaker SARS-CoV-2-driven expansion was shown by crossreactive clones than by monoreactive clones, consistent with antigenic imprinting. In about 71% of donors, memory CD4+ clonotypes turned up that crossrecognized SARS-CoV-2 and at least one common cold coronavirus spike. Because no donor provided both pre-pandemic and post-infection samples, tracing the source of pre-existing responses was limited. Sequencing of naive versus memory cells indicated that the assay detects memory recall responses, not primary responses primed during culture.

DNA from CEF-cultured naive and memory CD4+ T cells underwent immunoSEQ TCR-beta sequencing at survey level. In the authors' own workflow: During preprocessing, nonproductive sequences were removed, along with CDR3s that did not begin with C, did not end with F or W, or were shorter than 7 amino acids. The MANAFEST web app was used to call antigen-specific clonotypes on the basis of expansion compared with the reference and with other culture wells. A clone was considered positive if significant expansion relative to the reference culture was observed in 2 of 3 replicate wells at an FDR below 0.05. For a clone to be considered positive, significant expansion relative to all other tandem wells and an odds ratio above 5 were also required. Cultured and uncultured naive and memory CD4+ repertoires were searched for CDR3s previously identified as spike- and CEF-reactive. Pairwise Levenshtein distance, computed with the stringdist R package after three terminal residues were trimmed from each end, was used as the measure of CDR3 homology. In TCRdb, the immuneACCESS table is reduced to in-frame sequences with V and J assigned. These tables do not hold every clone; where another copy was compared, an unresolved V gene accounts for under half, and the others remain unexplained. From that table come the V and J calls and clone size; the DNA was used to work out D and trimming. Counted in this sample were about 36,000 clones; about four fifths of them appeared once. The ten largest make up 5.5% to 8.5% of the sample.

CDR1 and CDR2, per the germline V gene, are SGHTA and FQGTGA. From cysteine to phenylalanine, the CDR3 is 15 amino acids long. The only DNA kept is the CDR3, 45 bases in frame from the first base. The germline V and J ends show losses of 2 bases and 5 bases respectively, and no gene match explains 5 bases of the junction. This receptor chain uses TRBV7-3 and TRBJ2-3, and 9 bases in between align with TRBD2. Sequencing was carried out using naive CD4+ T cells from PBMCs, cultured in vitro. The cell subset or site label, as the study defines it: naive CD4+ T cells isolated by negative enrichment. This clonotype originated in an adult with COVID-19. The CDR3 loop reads CASSLFSGRGDTQYF. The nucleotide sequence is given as TGTGCCAGCAGCTTATTTAGCGGGAGAGGAGATACGCAGTATTTT. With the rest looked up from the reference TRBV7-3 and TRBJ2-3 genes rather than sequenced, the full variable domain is GAGVSQTPSNKVTEKGKYVELRCDPISGHTALYWYRQSLGQGPEFLIYFQGTGAADDSGLPNDRFFAVRPEGSVSTLKIQRTERGDSAVYLCASSLFSGRGDTQYFGPGTRLTVL.